This T cell receptor beta chain came from a study of T cell changes during pregnancy in multiple sclerosis. Produced via immunoSEQ multiplex PCR; TCRdb's table is partial and in-frame only. The sample has approximately 96,000 clones, roughly nine tenths seen once. Germline V gene lookup returns CDR1 SGHRS and CDR2 YFSETQ. V dropped 2 bases and J dropped 6; count of bases not matched to a gene: 3. The CDR3 extends over 16 amino acids. This clonotype originated in a female donor in good health, enrolled as a control in a pregnancy study. Sequenced material: peripheral blood, taken after pregnancy. The chain carries TRBV5-1 and TRBJ2-3; 16 bases are shared with TRBD2. As DNA, the CDR3 is TGCGCCAGCAGCTTCGGGACTAGCGGGGGGGAGGATACGCAGTATTTT. Its translation is CASSFGTSGGEDTQYF. The full variable domain, rest sourced from reference TRBV5-1 and TRBJ2-3, is KAGVTQTPRYLIKTRGQQVTLSCSPISGHRSVSWYQQTPGQGLQFLFEYFSETQRNKGNFPGRFSGRQFSNSRSEMNVSTLELGDSALYLCASSFGTSGGEDTQYFGPGTRLTVL.